The 25 T cell receptor beta chains in this list originate from one sample, sequenced in a study of cytomegalovirus exposure and HLA in healthy donors. Sequencing was performed with immunoSEQ multiplex PCR; in TCRdb, only in-frame clones are kept and a portion is missing. The sample shows 55,000 to 80,000 clones, over 90% of them seen only once. Sequencing was done on a sample of PBMCs. The receptors derive from a woman aged 18-29 years in good health and CMV-seropositive.

The V and J genes are TRBV5-6 and TRBJ2-7, with TRBD2 matching 10 bases. The germline V gene encodes CDR1 SGHDT and CDR2 YYEEEE. This CDR3 spans 15 amino acids. The V segment lost 0 bases and the J segment 2 bases; nucleotides outside the gene matches: 2. The CDR3 sequence: CASSLELAGTYEQYF. Written as DNA, the CDR3 is TGTGCCAGCAGCTTGGAACTAGCGGGGACCTACGAGCAGTACTTC.

The J gene is TRBJ1-2, the V gene TRBV30; 7 bases align to TRBD1. The CDR3 has 14 amino acids. V shed 2 bases, J shed 7 bases, and the junction held 10 bases outside the gene matches. Looked up from germline, CDR1 is GTSNPN and CDR2 is SVGIG (reference sequence). The CDR3 spells CAWSLSGDSPGYTF. CDR3 sequence (DNA): TGTGCCTGGAGTTTAAGTGGGGACAGCCCTGGCTACACCTTC.

V gene TRBV5-1 combines with J gene TRBJ2-7; 7 positions agree with TRBD1. V gave up 3 bases and J gave up 0 bases; unmatched junction bases: 6. The CDR3 length is 15 residues. In germline, CDR1 is SGHRS, CDR2 YFSETQ. The CDR3 region has the DNA TGCGCCAGCAGCTCCGCAACAGGGGCCTCCTACGAGCAGTACTTC. It translates to CASSSATGASYEQYF.

This clone was found a few times. The V gene is TRBV2, the J gene TRBJ2-7, with 15 bases identical to TRBD2. This CDR3 spans 14 amino acids. Trimming removed 6 bases from V and 5 bases from J; junction bases left unmatched: 2. Germline values: CDR1 SNHLY, CDR2 FYNNEI. CDR3 protein: CASRGTSGGNEQYF. The CDR3 coding sequence is TGTGCCAGCAGGGGGACTAGCGGGGGGAACGAGCAGTACTTC.

The chain combines TRBV27 with TRBJ2-7; perhaps TRBD1 as D (6 bases). This CDR3 region has 16 residues. Between the trimmed V and J ends, which lost 5 bases and 0 bases, there was a span of 17 bases. Per germline, CDR1 MNHEY and CDR2 SMNVEV (reference sequence). The DNA for the CDR3 is TGTGCCAGCAGTGAGACAGGCGACCTTAGCTCCTACGAGCAGTACTTC. The encoded protein is CASSETGDLSSYEQYF.

V gene TRBV9 combines with J gene TRBJ1-5, with 7 bases lining up with TRBD1. Per the germline V gene, CDR1 is SGDLS and CDR2 is YYNGEE. With V trimmed by 0 bases and J by 7 bases, 1 base remained unmatched. This CDR3 spans 13 amino acids. In DNA form, the CDR3 reads TGTGCCAGCAGCGTAGCCAGGGGGCAGCCCCAGCATTTT. Translating it yields CASSVARGQPQHF.

This rearrangement joins TRBV9 to TRBJ2-5; a weak D match, TRBD2 (6 bases). The CDR3 totals 14 residues. Per the germline V gene, CDR1 is SGDLS and CDR2 is YYNGEE. The V gene lost 4 bases and the J gene lost 1 base, with 11 bases spanning the gap. The DNA for the CDR3 is TGTGCCAGCAGCTTGCGAGCGGGCCAAGAGACCCAGTACTTC. Amino acids: CASSLRAGQETQYF.

The V gene is TRBV28, the J gene TRBJ1-4; TRBD1 is a possible D gene (5 bases). CDR1 and CDR2 from the germline V gene are MDHEN and SYDVKM. V was clipped by 7 bases and J by 7 bases, with 19 bases between them. CDR3 length: 15 residues. The CDR3 loop reads CASTPSAGLGEKLFF. CDR3 bases: TGTGCCAGCACCCCATCAGCGGGGCTGGGTGAAAAACTGTTTTTT. Supplemented by reference TRBV28 and TRBJ1-4, the full variable domain reads DVKVTQSSRYLVKRTGEKVFLECVQDMDHENMFWYRQDPGLGLRLIYFSYDVKMKEKGDIPEGYSVSREKKERFSLILESASTNQTSMYLCASTPSAGLGEKLFFGSGTQLSVL.

As for this clone: One end of the junction fails to match germline, which may point to a read error. V gene TRBV7-7 combines with J gene TRBJ1-3; maybe TRBD1 (6 bases). This CDR3 is built from 14 residues. From germline, CDR1 is SSHAT and CDR2 FNYEAQ (reference sequence). The CDR3 sequence is CASSPSGVGNTIYF. As DNA, the CDR3 is TGTGCTAGCAGCCCATCAGGGGTCGGAAACACCATATATTTT.

Here the CDR3 DNA reads TGCGCCAGCAGCCTTACGGTTGCGGAAGAAAAACTGTTTTTT. It is translated as CASSLTVAEEKLFF. The chain joins TRBV5-1 to TRBJ1-4; D remains ambiguous. The germline V and J ends were trimmed by 4 bases and 8 bases, with 15 bases remaining between them. CDR3 length: 14 residues. In germline, CDR1 is SGHRS, CDR2 YFSETQ.

This clone was found a few times. The rearrangement links TRBV9 to TRBJ1-1, with D possibly matching TRBD1 (5 bases). The CDR3 runs to 15 residues. V lost 0 bases, J lost 1 base, and 10 bases lay in between. Germline loops: CDR1 SGDLS, CDR2 YYNGEE. CDR3 sequence (DNA): TGTGCCAGCAGCGTAGTGGATACAGGGAACACTGAAGCTTTCTTT. It yields the protein CASSVVDTGNTEAFF.

This chain uses TRBV5-1 with TRBJ1-5; 7 positions match TRBD1. Germline V gives CDR1 SGHRS, CDR2 YFSETQ. J gave up 5 bases and V 2 bases, and 4 bases lay outside the gene matches. There are 14 residues in the CDR3. The CDR3: CASSLRTGDQPQHF. CDR3 nucleotide sequence: TGCGCCAGCAGCTTAAGGACAGGAGATCAGCCCCAGCATTTT.

This clone has a single count. The chain combines TRBV19 with TRBJ1-4; perhaps TRBD1 as D (6 bases). CDR1 and CDR2 (germline): LNHDA, SQIVND (reference sequence). Trimming cost V 3 bases and J 0 bases, with 29 bases left between them. The CDR3 loop spans 22 amino acids. The CDR3 DNA sequence: TGTGCCAGTAGTATCGCAGGGGCTCGGACAGTAGATCTCTTCGCAACTAATGAAAAACTGTTTTTT. Its translation is CASSIAGARTVDLFATNEKLFF.

This chain links TRBV11-2 with TRBJ2-4; tentative D call: TRBD2 (6 bases). The CDR3 contains 14 residues. The V gene's germline CDR1 is SGHAT and CDR2 FQNNGV. Trimming left V 7 bases short and J 7 bases short, with 17 bases between. The CDR3 coding sequence is TGTGCCAGCACCCGCGGCGGGGTGGACAACATTCAGTACTTC. As protein: CASTRGGVDNIQYF.

The J gene is TRBJ2-1, the V gene TRBV28; TRBD2 aligns across 10 bases. Per the germline V gene, CDR1 is MDHEN and CDR2 is SYDVKM. CDR3 length: 18 amino acids. V gave up 3 bases and J gave up 5 bases; unmatched junction bases: 13. This CDR3 reads CASSFALKVAGGHNEQFF. In DNA form, the CDR3 reads TGTGCCAGCAGTTTCGCCCTTAAGGTAGCGGGGGGCCACAATGAGCAGTTCTTC.

The CDR3 sequence is CASSLLAQWYF. CDR3 nucleotides: TGTGCCAGCAGCTTATTAGCGCAGTGGTATTTT. The chain joins TRBV7-9 to TRBJ2-3, with D possibly TRBD2 on 5 matching bases. Germline CDR1 reads SEHNR; CDR2 reads FQNEAQ (reference sequence). Between the trimmed V and J ends, which lost 2 bases and 14 bases, there was a span of 11 bases. This CDR3 spans 11 amino acids.

The CDR3 DNA reads as TGTGCCAGCAGTCGGATGGACCGGGACACAGATACGCAGTATTTT. The encoded protein is CASSRMDRDTDTQYF. The genes are TRBV7-3 and TRBJ2-3; a weak D match, TRBD2 (5 bases). Germline V gene data show CDR1 as SGHTA and CDR2 as FQGTGA. V was trimmed by 6 bases and J by 2 bases, leaving 15 bases between them. This CDR3 region has 15 residues. Complete variable domain (other parts from reference TRBV7-3 and TRBJ2-3): GAGVSQTPSNKVTEKGKYVELRCDPISGHTALYWYRQSLGQGPEFLIYFQGTGAADDSGLPNDRFFAVRPEGSVSTLKIQRTERGDSAVYLCASSRMDRDTDTQYFGPGTRLTVL.

This clone has just one count. This sequence joins TRBV5-1 and TRBJ2-1; 12 bases are a match to TRBD2. The germline CDR1 and CDR2 sequences are SGHRS and YFSETQ. The V gene end was trimmed by 3 bases and the J gene end by 5 bases; junction bases not matched to a gene: 0. The CDR3 is made up of 14 amino acids. CDR3 sequence: CASSWTSGDNEQFF. In DNA form, the CDR3 reads TGCGCCAGCAGCTGGACTAGCGGGGACAATGAGCAGTTCTTC.

The rearrangement joins TRBV10-1 to TRBJ2-1; 9 bases agree with TRBD1. Germline V CDR1 and CDR2: WNHNN, SYGVQD (reference sequence). The CDR3 is made up of 16 amino acids. The ends lost 3 bases at V and 3 bases at J; junction bases unmatched: 6. The CDR3 is CASSEPTGGGYNEQFF. The DNA of the CDR3 is TGCGCCAGCAGTGAACCTACAGGGGGCGGCTACAATGAGCAGTTCTTC.

This clone is a singleton in its sample. An end of the junction does not agree with germline; a read error may underlie this. The chain combines TRBV20-1 with TRBJ2-1, with a possible D match to TRBD2 (5 bases). The CDR3 sequence is 10 residues long. The germline CDR1 and CDR2 sequences are DFQATT and SNEGSKA (reference sequence). The CDR3 DNA follows: TGCAGTGCTAGAGGGACGGGGAGCGTCTTC. Translated: CSARGTGSVF.

The chain has TRBV6-6 and TRBJ1-4; D might be TRBD1 (6 bases). The CDR3 runs to 15 residues. V was pared by 7 bases and J by 3 bases, with 15 bases between. Germline CDR1 and CDR2: MNHNY and SVGAGI (reference sequence). CDR3 nucleotides: TGTGCCAGCACCCCCGCGGACAGATCTAATGAAAAACTGTTTTTT. As protein: CASTPADRSNEKLFF.

J is TRBJ2-7 and V is TRBV6-1; D perhaps matches TRBD1 (6 bases). V lost 3 bases to trimming and J lost 0 bases, with 9 bases between them. Germline CDR1 is MNHNS and CDR2 is SASEGT. CDR3 length equals 14 residues. The CDR3 bases are TGTGCCAGCAGTGATGACAGGAGCTCCTACGAGCAGTACTTC. Protein sequence: CASSDDRSSYEQYF.

The chain uses TRBV27 and TRBJ2-3; TRBD2 agrees at 12 bases. The V segment lost 2 bases and the J segment 6 bases; nucleotides outside the gene matches: 0. The CDR3 consists of 14 residues. CDR1 MNHEY and CDR2 SMNVEV come from the germline V gene (reference sequence). The CDR3 region is CASSLGLAGDTQYF. For the CDR3, the DNA is TGTGCCAGCAGTTTAGGACTAGCGGGGGATACGCAGTATTTT.

A few counts support this clone. The chain links TRBV11-2 to TRBJ2-5; D uncertain. Trimming took off 5 bases at V and 6 bases at J, with 13 bases between the two ends. This CDR3 is 13 amino acids long. The germline V gene has CDR1 SGHAT and CDR2 FQNNGV. The CDR3 region has the DNA TGTGCCAGCAGCACCATGAGTCCGCAGACCCAGTACTTC. This encodes CASSTMSPQTQYF. Drawing the rest from reference TRBV11-2 and TRBJ2-5, the complete variable domain is EAGVAQSPRYKIIEKRQSVAFWCNPISGHATLYWYQQILGQGPKLLIQFQNNGVVDDSQLPKDRFSAERLKGVDSTLKIQPAKLEDSAVYLCASSTMSPQTQYFGPGTRLLVL.

CDR3 DNA: TGTGCCAGCAGCCCGGGCGGGGGGCAACCTTTGTATGGTGAGCAGTTCTTC. Translated, it gives CASSPGGGQPLYGEQFF. J is TRBJ2-1 and V is TRBV7-2, with 8 bases aligning to TRBD2. Germline CDR1 and CDR2: SGHTA and FQGNSA. CDR3 size: 17 residues. Losses at the gene ends were 5 bases for V and 9 bases for J; bases not matched to a gene: 18.